Each of the 2 T cell receptor beta chains below was sequenced from the same sample in a study of T cell repertoires in cytomegalovirus infection (dated by TCRdb to the late 2010s). The sequencing machine was an Illumina HiSeq 1500. TCRdb took the public reads, trimmed them with fastp at Q25, ran MiXCR for clone calling and kept in-frame beta chains. A single entry per CDR3 protein holds the most common genes and DNA from its merged rows. Recorded for this sample are about 740,000 distinct CDR3 sequences; 35% to 40% of them occurred a single time. The top ten constitute 2.5% to 3.5% of the sample. The specimen sequenced was PBMCs. Source of these receptors: a human donor in good health (CMV status not recorded). Some clones in this sample may be carry-over from other donors' samples.

The V call is TRBV7-9, the J call TRBJ1-1, with TRBD1 as a possible D gene (6 bases). This CDR3 contains 15 residues. Germline V gene lookup returns CDR1 SEHNR and CDR2 FQNEAQ (reference sequence). Deletions cut 0 bases from V and 1 base from J, with 9 bases between. CDR3 amino acids: CASSLAAGANTEAFF. CDR3 DNA sequence: TGTGCCAGCAGCTTAGCGGCAGGGGCGAACACTGAAGCTTTCTTT.

This clonotype was picked up many times. The CDR3 loop is CASSLRALGNLREQYF. CDR3 DNA: TGTGCCAGCAGCCTCCGGGCCCTCGGAAACCTGCGCGAGCAGTACTTC. The chain recombines TRBV7-6 with TRBJ2-7; no firm D call. CDR1 and CDR2 from the germline V gene are SGHVS and FNYEAQ. The CDR3 is made up of 16 amino acids. With 5 bases removed from V and 6 bases from J, the gap between germline ends came to 23 bases.